A single sample is the source of the 24 T cell receptor beta chains below, sequenced in a study of blood T cells in healthy people across ages. A second PCR of about 6 to 12 cycles used a sample-barcoded 5' primer and a J-beta primer mix. TCRdb reprocessed the 5' RACE reads via MiXCR and lists one record per CDR3 protein. The table shows roughly 680,000 distinct CDR3 sequences, with around 48% occurring only once. Sequencing was carried out using blood. The receptor source for this set is a woman aged 55-69 years in good health.

The V call is TRBV4-2, the J call TRBJ2-1; D might be TRBD1 or TRBD2, each matching 5 bases. Trimming stripped 4 bases from V and 4 bases from J, with 17 bases between. The V gene's germline CDR1 is LGHNA and CDR2 YNFKEQ. This CDR3 is 16 amino acids long. This chain's CDR3 is CASSPISGTEYNEQFF. The CDR3 coding sequence is TGTGCCAGCAGCCCAATCTCCGGGACGGAATACAATGAGCAGTTCTTC.

This clonotype has just one count. The V and J genes are TRBV7-3 and TRBJ1-5, with D tentatively TRBD1 (5 bases). Germline V gives CDR1 SGHTA, CDR2 FQGTGA. This CDR3 spans 16 amino acids. V was pared by 5 bases and J by 3 bases, with 17 bases between. As DNA, the CDR3 is TGTGCCAGCAGCCCCCAAGACAGCGAGCTCAATCAGCCCCAGCATTTT. Translation gives CASSPQDSELNQPQHF.

The chain joins TRBV6-1 to TRBJ1-1; 7 bases match TRBD1. J lost 3 bases, V lost 10 bases, and 8 bases had no gene match. Germline CDR1 is MNHNS and CDR2 is SASEGT. CDR3 length: 13 amino acids. The CDR3 coding sequence is TGTGCCACAAGACAGGGAATGGACACTGAAGCTTTCTTT. It codes for CATRQGMDTEAFF.

The CDR3 sequence: CSAYRVESEQYF. The DNA for the CDR3 is TGCAGTGCCTACAGGGTAGAAAGTGAGCAGTACTTC. The chain recombines TRBV20-1 with TRBJ2-7, with D perhaps matching TRBD1 (6 bases). The CDR3 consists of 12 residues. CDR1 and CDR2 from the germline V gene are DFQATT and SNEGSKA (reference sequence). The V and J ends lost 6 bases and 7 bases respectively, with 16 bases between them.

The CDR3 nucleotides are TGTGCCAGCAGAGCGGGGGGCAGGGTACGAGAGCAGTTCTTC. It encodes CASRAGGRVREQFF. The chain links TRBV12-3 or TRBV12-4 to TRBJ2-1; TRBD2 matches at 9 bases. The CDR3 is 14 residues long. V shed 6 bases and J 10 bases; nucleotides not matched to a gene: 10.

V gene TRBV7-2 combines with J gene TRBJ2-5; no clear D gene. The CDR3 consists of 14 residues. Germline V gene data show CDR1 as SGHTA and CDR2 as FQGNSA. Deletions cut 1 base from V and 3 bases from J, with 9 bases between. The DNA of the CDR3 is TGTGCCAGCAGCTTAGTACGGCAGAAAGAGACCCAGTACTTC. This gives the protein CASSLVRQKETQYF. Full variable domain (missing parts from reference TRBV7-2 and TRBJ2-5): GAGVSQSPSNKVTEKGKDVELRCDPISGHTALYWYRQSLGQGLEFLIYFQGNSAPDKSGLPSDRFSAERTGGSVSTLTIQRTQQEDSAVYLCASSLVRQKETQYFGPGTRLLVL.

This clonotype was seen a few times. The chain couples TRBV7-9 to TRBJ2-7; no clear D gene. Germline lookup yields CDR1 SEHNR and CDR2 FQNEAQ (reference sequence). The CDR3 length is 15 residues. V was trimmed by 5 bases and J by 0 bases, leaving 14 bases between them. CDR3 loop: CASSPPGQSSYEQYF. The CDR3 DNA reads as TGTGCCAGCAGCCCACCAGGCCAAAGCTCCTACGAGCAGTACTTC. The variable domain in full, completed from reference TRBV7-9 and TRBJ2-7, reads DTGVSQNPRHKITKRGQNVTFRCDPISEHNRLYWYRQTLGQGPEFLTYFQNEAQLEKSRLLSDRFSAERPKGSFSTLEIQRTEQGDSAMYLCASSPPGQSSYEQYFGPGTRLTVT.

This clonotype was observed a handful of times. The V gene is TRBV4-3, the J gene TRBJ2-3; TRBD2 matches at 10 bases. Looked up from germline, CDR1 is LGHNA and CDR2 is YSLEER. The CDR3 is 16 amino acids. J gave up 0 bases and V 2 bases, and 2 bases lay outside the gene matches. The CDR3, as DNA: TGCGCCAGCAGCCAAACTAGCGGGATGAGCACAGATACGCAGTATTTT. Its translation is CASSQTSGMSTDTQYF.

This clonotype was found once. The chain employs TRBV20-1 and TRBJ1-3; 9 bases line up with TRBD1. The length of the CDR3 is 15 residues. J gave up 4 bases and V 3 bases, and 7 bases lay outside the gene matches. Germline-derived CDR1 and CDR2 are DFQATT and SNEGSKA (reference sequence). The CDR3 bases are TGCAGTGCTAGTTTACAGGGGGCTAGGGGAAACACCATATATTTT. This gives the protein CSASLQGARGNTIYF.

The V and J genes are TRBV28 and TRBJ2-7, with unresolved D. Trimming cost V 3 bases and J 1 base, with 13 bases left between them. Germline CDR1 reads MDHEN; CDR2 reads SYDVKM. CDR3 length: 15 residues. This CDR3 is CASSFTRQISYEQYF. The CDR3 bases are TGTGCCAGCAGTTTCACTCGGCAGATTTCCTACGAGCAGTACTTC.

The chain has TRBV20-1 and TRBJ2-1; D gene unclear. Germline CDR1 is DFQATT and CDR2 is SNEGSKA (reference sequence). This CDR3 comprises 12 residues. With 0 bases removed from V and 8 bases from J, the gap between germline ends came to 8 bases. The CDR3, as DNA: TGCAGTGCTAGAGAAAGCGAGTATGAGCAGTTCTTC. Its translation: CSARESEYEQFF.

V gene TRBV5-5 combines with J gene TRBJ2-2; D uncertain. Trimming pared 7 bases from V and 1 base from J, leaving 8 bases between. The CDR3 contains 13 residues. Germline V gene sequence: CDR1 SGHKS, CDR2 YYEKEE (reference sequence). The CDR3, as DNA: TGTGCCAGCCTAATGGGGAACACCGGGGAGCTGTTTTTT. Its protein product is CASLMGNTGELFF. The whole variable domain, remainder taken from reference TRBV5-5 and TRBJ2-2, is DAGVTQSPTHLIKTRGQQVTLRCSPISGHKSVSWYQQVLGQGPQFIFQYYEKEERGRGNFPDRFSARQFPNYSSELNVNALLLGDSALYLCASLMGNTGELFFGEGSRLTVL.

This CDR3 reads CASSSDYHAYEQYF. As DNA, the CDR3 is TGTGCCAGCAGCTCGGACTACCATGCATACGAGCAGTACTTC. V and J are TRBV7-2 and TRBJ2-7, with a weak D call TRBD2 (6 bases). This CDR3 contains 14 residues. V lost 4 bases and J 4 bases, leaving 14 bases between the germline ends. Germline lookup yields CDR1 SGHTA and CDR2 FQGNSA.

This chain links TRBV28 with TRBJ2-7; 8 bases line up with TRBD2. Germline CDR1 is MDHEN and CDR2 is SYDVKM. This CDR3 is 15 amino acids long. With 7 bases clipped from V and 1 base from J, the junction kept 9 bases outside the gene matches. CDR3 nucleotides: TGTGCCAGCAATCCTAGCGGGTCCTCTTCCTACGAGCAGTACTTC. Residues: CASNPSGSSSYEQYF.

The J gene is TRBJ2-7, the V gene TRBV10-3, with D tentatively TRBD1 (6 bases). The V gene lost 4 bases and the J gene lost 0 bases, with 10 bases spanning the gap. The germline V gene encodes CDR1 ENHRY and CDR2 SYGVKD. This CDR3 spans 14 amino acids. The CDR3 DNA is TGTGCCATCAGTGTATTAGGGGGCTCCTACGAGCAGTACTTC. Translating it yields CAISVLGGSYEQYF.

The J gene is TRBJ1-1, the V gene TRBV7-9; D is unresolved. The CDR3 has 14 amino acids. Germline V gene data show CDR1 as SEHNR and CDR2 as FQNEAQ (reference sequence). Trimming removed 8 bases from V and 5 bases from J, with 18 bases in between. The CDR3 bases are TGTGCCAGCTTCCCGCAAGGTGTGGGAACTGAAGCTTTCTTT. The encoded protein is CASFPQGVGTEAFF.

V and J are TRBV25-1 and TRBJ1-2, with 12 bases lining up with TRBD1. CDR1 is MGHDK and CDR2 is SYGVNS in the germline V gene. J was trimmed by 6 bases and V by 4 bases; bases with no gene match: 6. CDR3 length equals 15 residues. The CDR3 reads CASSAPGTGGNGYTF. The CDR3 DNA reads TGTGCCAGCAGTGCCCCCGGGACAGGGGGCAATGGCTACACCTTC.

The genes are TRBV4-3 and TRBJ2-3; 10 positions agree with TRBD2. J lost 5 bases, V lost 7 bases, and 9 bases had no gene match. There are 15 residues in the CDR3. Germline CDR1 is LGHNA and CDR2 is YSLEER. The CDR3 is CASNSRLAGQDTQYF. CDR3 DNA sequence: TGCGCCAGCAACTCCCGACTAGCGGGCCAAGATACGCAGTATTTT.

The CDR3 DNA reads TGTGCCAGCAGCCCTCAGATCGGGGAGACCCAGTACTTC. Protein product: CASSPQIGETQYF. The chain is built from TRBV7-2 and TRBJ2-5; no definite D call. The V and J ends lost 5 bases and 5 bases respectively, with 12 bases between them. From germline, CDR1 is SGHTA and CDR2 FQGNSA. The CDR3 extends over 13 amino acids.

Notes on this clonotype: This could be a read error, since a much larger clone is one nucleotide away. This chain uses TRBV5-1 with TRBJ2-7, with TRBD1 matching over 8 bases. V shed 0 bases, J shed 6 bases, and the junction held 8 bases outside the gene matches. Germline V gene lookup returns CDR1 SGHRS and CDR2 YFSETQ. The CDR3 is made up of 15 amino acids. The CDR3 sequence: CASSLDAGGYCEQYF. CDR3 bases: TGCGCCAGCAGCTTGGATGCAGGGGGCTACTGCGAGCAGTACTTC.

The chain uses TRBV7-2 and TRBJ2-1; the D call may be TRBD1 or TRBD2 (5 bases each). The CDR3 totals 15 residues. Germline assignment: CDR1 SGHTA and CDR2 FQGNSA. V shed 5 bases and J shed 3 bases, with 14 bases lying between them. For the CDR3, the DNA is TGTGCCAGCAGCCCGGGACGGATGATCTACAATGAGCAGTTCTTC. It is translated as CASSPGRMIYNEQFF.

A remark on this clonotype: The germline gene is not matched at one end of the junction; a read error may be the cause. V is TRBV20-1 and J is TRBJ2-7; 7 positions match TRBD2. Germline CDR1 is DFQATT and CDR2 is SNEGSKA (reference sequence). The CDR3 spans 13 residues. The CDR3 is CSPSAGRGDERYF. CDR3 nucleotide sequence: TGCAGTCCCTCCGCGGGACGGGGGGACGAGCGGTACTTC.

The chain uses TRBV27 and TRBJ2-7; TRBD2 aligns across 9 bases. This CDR3 has 14 residues. The J segment lost 3 bases and the V segment lost 8 bases, leaving 8 bases of the junction unmatched. In germline, CDR1 is MNHEY, CDR2 SMNVEV (reference sequence). This chain's CDR3 is CASGQSGRNYEQYF. The DNA for the CDR3 is TGTGCCAGCGGCCAGAGCGGGAGGAACTACGAGCAGTACTTC.

This clonotype was picked up a small number of times. V gene TRBV29-1 combines with J gene TRBJ2-2; 9 nucleotides agree with TRBD2. J lost 1 base, V lost 4 bases, and 7 bases had no gene match. This CDR3 is 16 amino acids long. Germline CDR1 SQVTM, CDR2 ANQGSEA. CDR3 DNA sequence: TGCAGCGTTGGGCTAGCGGGAAGGTGGAACACCGGGGAGCTGTTTTTT. This sequence encodes CSVGLAGRWNTGELFF.